The text below deals with one T cell receptor (beta chain). The antigen is undetermined. The data are from a study of shared clonotypes between healthy human individuals. Generated by immunoSEQ multiplex PCR, the TCRdb table keeps only in-frame clones and is missing some. The table has around 2.3 million clones, about 94% seen once. The V gene's germline CDR1 is MNHEY and CDR2 SMNVEV (reference sequence). The CDR3 has 17 residues. The V end lost 2 bases, the J end lost 6 bases, and 19 bases lay between the germline ends. Study-wide results and caveats: Expectations were that clonotype sharing among donors would be affected by sequencing depth. Memory subsets generally showed smaller estimated richness than naive subsets did.

The origin of this receptor is a man aged 18 to 35 in good health. The chain uses TRBV27 and TRBJ2-2, with D unclear. Sequencing used naive CD4+ T cells sorted from blood. Subset given: CD45RA+ positively selected. For the CDR3, the DNA is TGTGCCAGCAGTTTAACCACGGGCCGAAAGGGTCCCGGGGAGCTGTTTTTT. Its protein product is CASSLTTGRKGPGELFF.